This T cell receptor (beta chain) was observed in a study of blood T cells in healthy people across ages. Study conclusions and caveats: Older age coincided with a roughly linear decline in TCR beta diversity per million T cells.

Trimming removed 8 bases from V and 7 bases from J; junction bases left unmatched: 10. Germline V lookup: CDR1 MDHEN, CDR2 SYDVKM. The CDR3 sequence is 13 residues long. Using a J-beta primer mix together with a sample-barcoded 5' primer, a second PCR was run for about 7 to 12 cycles. TCRdb called the 5' RACE reads again in MiXCR, with one record for every CDR3 protein. This table has about 750,000 distinct CDR3 sequences, about 55% appearing once. Points on this clonotype: Its cognate antigen is unknown.

Sequencing was carried out using blood. The chain uses TRBV28 and TRBJ2-7; 8 bases are a match to TRBD1. This TCR was sampled from an elderly man in good health. The CDR3 spells CASDGQGPNEQYF. For the CDR3, the DNA is TGTGCCAGCGACGGACAGGGACCCAATGAGCAGTACTTC.